Presented here are 13 T cell receptor beta chains from one specimen sequenced in a study of cytomegalovirus exposure and HLA in healthy donors. Primers included in the PCR were 60 Vbeta and 13 Jbeta primers. Profiling relied on immunoSEQ multiplex PCR, and the TCRdb table lists in-frame clones only, not all of them. The sample consists of around 130,000 clones, 75% to 85% of them appearing once. Sequencing was done on a sample of PBMCs. The origin of the receptors is a male donor in good health and CMV-seronegative.

The CDR3 nucleotides read TGTGCCAGTAGTATAACCAGGGTGGACGGCTACACCTTC. Its translation: CASSITRVDGYTF. The chain has TRBV19 and TRBJ1-2, with a weak D call TRBD1 (5 bases). Germline V gives CDR1 LNHDA, CDR2 SQIVND (reference sequence). The CDR3 length is 13 residues. The germline V and J ends were trimmed by 2 bases and 8 bases, with 12 bases remaining between them.

On this clone itself: One end of the junction fails to match germline, which may point to a read error. The chain uses TRBV27 and TRBJ1-2, with 7 bases fitting TRBD1. Germline V gene lookup returns CDR1 MNHEY and CDR2 SMNVEV (reference sequence). This CDR3 region has 15 residues. The DNA for the CDR3 is TGTGCCAGCACCCCTCGGACAGGCACTAACTGTGGCTACACCTTC. Amino acids: CASTPRTGTNCGYTF.

This clone was seen only a few times. The gene calls are TRBV30 and TRBJ2-3; 9 nucleotides agree with TRBD2. V shed 8 bases, J shed 3 bases, and the junction held 15 bases outside the gene matches. CDR1 is GTSNPN and CDR2 is SVGIG in the germline V gene (reference sequence). This CDR3 is 16 amino acids long. This CDR3 reads CAGHTRQRGVTDTQYF. CDR3 sequence (DNA): TGTGCCGGCCATACCCGCCAGCGGGGGGTGACAGATACGCAGTATTTT.

The rearrangement uses TRBV5-5 and TRBJ2-2; 12 bases map to TRBD1. Germline-derived CDR1 and CDR2 are SGHKS and YYEKEE (reference sequence). The CDR3 covers 16 residues. V was clipped by 0 bases and J by 7 bases; unmatched bases: 4. CDR3 sequence: CASSLAGQGALGELFF. CDR3 bases: TGTGCCAGCAGCTTGGCGGGACAGGGGGCGCTCGGGGAGCTGTTTTTT.

CDR3 DNA: TGTGCCAGCAGTTTAAGGCAGCGGACTAACACAGATACGCAGTATTTT. Translating it yields CASSLRQRTNTDTQYF. V usage is TRBV7-9 and J usage is TRBJ2-3; D perhaps matches TRBD2 (6 bases). The CDR3 covers 16 residues. CDR1 SEHNR and CDR2 FQNEAQ come from the germline V gene (reference sequence). Trimming took 6 bases from V and 2 from J, leaving 18 bases between them.

The chain employs TRBV10-3 and TRBJ2-1, with D perhaps matching TRBD2 (5 bases). This CDR3 contains 13 residues. Germline CDR1 is ENHRY and CDR2 is SYGVKD. The V end was cut by 11 bases, the J end by 6 bases, with 17 bases between. The CDR3 protein is CASGTTEGNEQFF. The CDR3 bases are TGTGCCTCGGGCACTACAGAGGGCAATGAGCAGTTCTTC.

The genes are TRBV5-4 and TRBJ2-3; 11 nucleotides match TRBD2. V lost 5 bases to trimming and J lost 0 bases; unmatched junction nucleotides: 2. Germline loops: CDR1 SGHNT, CDR2 YYREEE (reference sequence). This CDR3 has 15 residues. CDR3 residues: CASRTSGASTDTQYF. CDR3 nucleotide sequence: TGTGCCAGCAGGACTAGCGGGGCTAGCACAGATACGCAGTATTTT.

The gene calls are TRBV7-2 and TRBJ1-2, with D maybe TRBD1 (6 bases). Looked up from germline, CDR1 is SGHTA and CDR2 is FQGNSA. V was pared by 8 bases and J by 2 bases, with 21 bases between. The length of the CDR3 is 16 residues. The CDR3 bases are TGTGCCAGCCTACCGGATCCCGGGGGGCGCAACTATGGCTACACCTTC. The encoded protein is CASLPDPGGRNYGYTF.

The chain is built from TRBV6-1 and TRBJ1-3; D is ambiguous. The CDR3 sequence is 15 residues long. Germline CDR1 reads MNHNS; CDR2 reads SASEGT. Trimming took off 6 bases at V and 0 bases at J, with 12 bases between the two ends. The CDR3 DNA reads TGTGCCAGCAGAGCTACCGGGAGCTCTGGAAACACCATATATTTT. Protein: CASRATGSSGNTIYF.

This clone was seen a handful of times. V gene TRBV7-9 combines with J gene TRBJ2-5, with TRBD2 identical over 7 bases. The CDR3 length is 15 residues. V shed 2 bases, J shed 0 bases, and the junction held 3 bases outside the gene matches. Germline CDR1 is SEHNR and CDR2 is FQNEAQ (reference sequence). This CDR3 is CASSLRRGDQETQYF. The DNA of the CDR3 is TGTGCCAGCAGCTTACGCCGGGGGGACCAAGAGACCCAGTACTTC. Complete variable domain (other parts from reference TRBV7-9 and TRBJ2-5): DTGVSQNPRHKITKRGQNVTFRCDPISEHNRLYWYRQTLGQGPEFLTYFQNEAQLEKSRLLSDRFSAERPKGSFSTLEIQRTEQGDSAMYLCASSLRRGDQETQYFGPGTRLLVL.

The DNA of the CDR3 is TGTGCCGAGGACAGGGTGGACACCGGGGAGCTGTTTTTT. Translated, it gives CAEDRVDTGELFF. The chain recombines TRBV30 with TRBJ2-2; 8 bases are shared with TRBD1. Germline-derived CDR1 and CDR2 are GTSNPN and SVGIG (reference sequence). This CDR3 has 13 residues. V trimming: 8 bases; J trimming: 3 bases; junction bases outside the gene matches: 5.

This chain uses TRBV9 with TRBJ2-3, with D perhaps matching TRBD2 (5 bases). This CDR3 contains 17 residues. The V end was cut by 6 bases, the J end by 0 bases, with 20 bases between. Germline CDR1 is SGDLS and CDR2 is YYNGEE. The CDR3 region has the DNA TGTGCCAGCAACCGACAAAATGACGGACTTAGCACAGATACGCAGTATTTT. Encoded protein: CASNRQNDGLSTDTQYF.

The J gene is TRBJ2-2, the V gene TRBV5-1; D call uncertain. CDR3 size: 16 residues. V was trimmed by 0 bases and J by 1 base, leaving 10 bases between them. Germline assignment: CDR1 SGHRS and CDR2 YFSETQ. CDR3 sequence (DNA): TGCGCCAGCAGCTTGGACGGAGAGATGAACACCGGGGAGCTGTTTTTT. This gives the protein CASSLDGEMNTGELFF.